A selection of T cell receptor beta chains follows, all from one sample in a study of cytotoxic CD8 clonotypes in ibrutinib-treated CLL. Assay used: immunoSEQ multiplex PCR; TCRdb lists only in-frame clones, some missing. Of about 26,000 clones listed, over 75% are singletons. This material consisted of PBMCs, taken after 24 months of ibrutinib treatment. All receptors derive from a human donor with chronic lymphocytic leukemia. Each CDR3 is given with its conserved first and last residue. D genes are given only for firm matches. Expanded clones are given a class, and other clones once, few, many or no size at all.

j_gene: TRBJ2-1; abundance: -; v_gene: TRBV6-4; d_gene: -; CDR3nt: TGTGCCAGCAGCCCCCAAACCGGGACACTATACAATGAGCAGTTCTTC; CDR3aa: CASSPQTGTLYNEQFF
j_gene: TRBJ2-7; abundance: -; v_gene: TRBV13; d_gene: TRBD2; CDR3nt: TGTGCCAGCAGCCGGGGACTAGTGGTCTACGAGCAGTACTTC; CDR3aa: CASSRGLVVYEQYF
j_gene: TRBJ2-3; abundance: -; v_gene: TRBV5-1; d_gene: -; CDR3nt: TGCGCCAGCAGTGGGGGTTCTAGCACAGATACGCAGTATTTT; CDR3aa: CASSGGSSTDTQYF
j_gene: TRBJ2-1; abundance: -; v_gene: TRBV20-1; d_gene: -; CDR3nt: TGCAGTGCAAACAGTGGTGAGCAGTTCTTC; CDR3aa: CSANSGEQFF
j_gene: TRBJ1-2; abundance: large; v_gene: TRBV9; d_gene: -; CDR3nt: TGTGCCAGCAGCGCCCCAAGGAACAGCATTTATAACTATGGCTACACCTTC; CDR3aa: CASSAPRNSIYNYGYTF
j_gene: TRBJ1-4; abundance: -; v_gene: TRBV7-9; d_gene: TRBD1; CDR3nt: TGTGCCAGCAGGTTATCGGGACAGCTAAATGAAAAACTGTTTTTT; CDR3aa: CASRLSGQLNEKLFF
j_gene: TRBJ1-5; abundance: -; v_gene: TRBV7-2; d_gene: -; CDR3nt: TGTGCCAGCAGCTTATACGGGGGGGGCCAGCCCCAGCATTTT; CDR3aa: CASSLYGGGQPQHF
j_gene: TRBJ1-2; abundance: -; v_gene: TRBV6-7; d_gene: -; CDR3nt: TGTGCCAGCTCGAGGGTCTCAGCCTATGGCTACACCTTC; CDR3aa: CASSRVSAYGYTF
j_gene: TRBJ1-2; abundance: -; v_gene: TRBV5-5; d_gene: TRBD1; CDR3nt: TGTGCCAGCAGCTTGACAGGGGGGACCTATGGCTACACCTTC; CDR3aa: CASSLTGGTYGYTF
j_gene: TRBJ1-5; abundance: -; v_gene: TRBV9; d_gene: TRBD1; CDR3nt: TGTGCCAGCAGCGGGACAGGGAATTATCAGCCCCAGCATTTT; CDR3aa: CASSGTGNYQPQHF
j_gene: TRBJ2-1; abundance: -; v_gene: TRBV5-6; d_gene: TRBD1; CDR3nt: TGTGCCAGCAGCCCGGACAGGGGGCAGCACAATGAGCAGTTCTTC; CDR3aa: CASSPDRGQHNEQFF
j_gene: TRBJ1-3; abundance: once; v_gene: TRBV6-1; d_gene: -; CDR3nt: TGTGCCAGCATTCAAGGGGTGTTTGGAAACACCATATATTTT; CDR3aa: CASIQGVFGNTIYF
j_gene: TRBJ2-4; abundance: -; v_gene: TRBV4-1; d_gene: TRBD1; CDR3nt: TGCGCCAGCAGCCAAGAACTTCATTGGGACAGGGGGTGGTACTTC; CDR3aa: CASSQELHWDRGWYF
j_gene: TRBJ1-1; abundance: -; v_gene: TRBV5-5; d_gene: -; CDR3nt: TGTGCCAGCAGCTTCGAGACACGTAGTCTTGAAGCTTTCTTT; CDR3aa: CASSFETRSLEAFF
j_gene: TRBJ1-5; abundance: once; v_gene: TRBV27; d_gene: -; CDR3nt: TGTGCCAGCAGTTGGGGTAAAAATAGCAATCAGCCCCAGCATTTT; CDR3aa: CASSWGKNSNQPQHF
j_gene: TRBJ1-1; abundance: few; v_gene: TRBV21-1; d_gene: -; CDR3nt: TGTGCCAGCAGCAACGTCCAAACGGGGGCGGTCACTGAAGCTTTCTTT; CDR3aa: CASSNVQTGAVTEAFF
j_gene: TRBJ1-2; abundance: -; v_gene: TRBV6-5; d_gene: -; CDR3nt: TGTGCCAGCAGCCAAGGACGGACCTATGGCTACACCTTC; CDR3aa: CASSQGRTYGYTF
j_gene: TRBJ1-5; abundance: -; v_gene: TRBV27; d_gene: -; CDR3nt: TGTGCCAGCAGTTTATTGATGGGCAGGGACATTTCTCAGCCCCAGCATTTT; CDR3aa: CASSLLMGRDISQPQHF
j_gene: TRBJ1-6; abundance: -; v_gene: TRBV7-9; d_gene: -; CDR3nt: TGTGCCAGCAGCTCCCCCTCCTTGGGACACGGGTTTAATTCACCCCTCCACTTT; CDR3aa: CASSSPSLGHGFNSPLHF